These T cell receptor beta chains were read from a single sample in a study of T cells in Graves' hyperthyroidism and ophthalmopathy. TCRdb redid the calling of the multiplex PCR reads with MiXCR, one entry per CDR3 protein. The sample yields roughly 200,000 distinct CDR3 sequences, around 17% seen once. The sequenced material came from blood. These receptor sequences come from a man aged 35 to 55 with Graves' hyperthyroidism. CDR3s include the opening cysteine and the closing phenylalanine or tryptophan. A D gene is named only where the DNA matches it firmly. The size of a clone is reported for some rows only, either as once, few or many, or as a class for expanded clones.

j_call | v_call | clone_size | d_call | cdr3_aa | cdr3_nt
TRBJ2-3 | TRBV11-2 | many | . | CASSLVAGSITDTQYF | TGTGCCAGCAGCTTAGTAGCAGGGTCCATCACAGATACGCAGTATTTT
TRBJ1-5 | TRBV18 | . | . | CASSPPGHRNQPQHF | TGTGCCAGCTCACCGCCGGGACACAGGAATCAGCCCCAGCATTTT
TRBJ2-1 | TRBV5-1 | many | TRBD2 | CASSLGLAGVPGEQFF | TGCGCCAGCAGCTTGGGACTAGCGGGGGTCCCGGGTGAGCAGTTCTTC
TRBJ2-3 | TRBV2 | many | . | CATPTGRRKDTQYF | TGTGCCACCCCTACGGGGAGACGGAAAGATACGCAGTATTTT
TRBJ2-6 | TRBV7-9 | . | . | CASSLREASGANVLTF | TGTGCCAGCAGCTTAAGGGAGGCCTCTGGGGCCAACGTCCTGACTTTC
TRBJ1-4 | TRBV28 | many | . | CASTSRGEKLFF | TGTGCCAGCACCAGCCGTGGCGAAAAACTGTTTTTT
TRBJ2-3 | TRBV24-1 | few | TRBD1 | CATSERDRTDTQYF | TGTGCCACCAGTGAACGGGACAGGACAGATACGCAGTATTTT
TRBJ2-1 | TRBV12-3/TRBV12-4 | many | TRBD2 | CASIQHSGGAYNEQFF | TGTGCCAGTATACAACATAGCGGGGGGGCTTATAATGAGCAGTTCTTC
TRBJ2-1 | TRBV2 | many | . | CASTAGYNEQFF | TGTGCCAGCACTGCTGGTTACAATGAGCAGTTCTTC
TRBJ1-1 | TRBV28 | many | . | CASSPLRAEAFF | TGTGCCAGCAGCCCGTTGAGGGCTGAAGCTTTCTTT
TRBJ1-1 | TRBV18 | many | . | CASSPSGGGTEAFF | TGTGCCAGCTCACCGAGTGGAGGGGGCACTGAAGCTTTCTTT
TRBJ2-7 | TRBV7-9 | many | . | CASSFKPRATGSYEQYF | TGTGCCAGCAGTTTTAAGCCCCGGGCCACGGGTTCCTACGAGCAGTACTTC
TRBJ2-7 | TRBV27 | many | . | CASRTPSSYEQYF | TGTGCCAGCAGGACGCCCAGCTCCTACGAGCAGTACTTC
TRBJ1-3 | TRBV3-1 | many | TRBD1 | CASSPDRDSGNTIYF | TGTGCCAGCAGCCCCGACAGGGACTCTGGAAACACCATATATTTT
TRBJ2-3 | TRBV3-1 | . | . | CASSQDLPGTSTDTQYF | TGTGCCAGCAGCCAAGATTTACCTGGGACTAGCACAGATACGCAGTATTTT
TRBJ2-1 | TRBV10-3 | few | . | CATGHGTYNEQFF | TGTGCCACCGGACATGGAACCTACAATGAGCAGTTCTTC
TRBJ2-5 | TRBV7-2 | many | TRBD1 | CASSPSTGVETQYF | TGTGCCAGCAGCCCGTCGACAGGGGTGGAGACCCAGTACTTC